These T cell receptor beta chains were read from a single sample in a study of CD8 T cells in Susac syndrome. MiXCR was run by TCRdb on the immunoSEQ multiplex PCR reads, yielding one entry per CDR3 protein. The data show about 160,000 distinct CDR3 sequences, roughly 94% seen once. Sequencing used CD4+ T cells from PBMCs. All receptors derive from a human donor in good health. Both conserved end residues are part of each CDR3. The size entry is marked missing in some rows and otherwise reads once, few, many or a size class.

V	size	CDR3
TRBV15	-	CATSRGGGGYNEQFF
TRBV7-9	-	CASSATGGDQPQHF
TRBV10-3	-	CAISPVNGRAEGQYF
TRBV5-1	-	CASSLLPGQTMNTEAFF
TRBV5-1	-	CASSLESTGGDTGEQYF
TRBV6-5	-	CASSYSPEARGETQYF
TRBV12-3/TRBV12-4	-	CASSSTGTTSNQPQHF
TRBV19	once	CASSFQGTGANVLTF
TRBV6-2/TRBV6-3	-	CASSRGTGLPYGYTF
TRBV5-1	-	CASSLGGLPPGELFF
TRBV7-9	few	CASSLAEGKETQYF
TRBV19	-	CASSILGGKLFF
TRBV28	-	CASTPGTSLETQYF